Following are 5 T cell receptor beta chains from one sample sequenced in a study of spatial heterogeneity in lung cancer. TCRdb processed the 5' RACE reads anew with MiXCR; each CDR3 protein has one entry. The sample lists some 85,000 distinct CDR3 sequences, approximately 20% occurring once. Described time point: sample taken at primary tumor resection. Sequencing covered unsorted whole RNA taken from tumor, nontumor lung or frozen PBMC. Here the sequenced sample was PBMCs, taken at surgery. The receptors derive from a male donor with early-stage non-small cell lung cancer.

This rearrangement joins TRBV12-5 to TRBJ1-2, with D tentatively TRBD1 (5 bases). With 5 bases removed from V and 0 bases from J, the gap between germline ends came to 16 bases. The CDR3 runs 16 residues. Germline lookup yields CDR1 LGHNT and CDR2 FRNRAP. CDR3 in DNA: TGTGCTAGTGGTGCCGTACCCCGGGACTCTAACTATGGCTACACCTTC. Protein: CASGAVPRDSNYGYTF.

V usage is TRBV20-1 and J usage is TRBJ1-6; D is ambiguous. The CDR3 sequence is 15 residues long. Germline loops: CDR1 DFQATT, CDR2 SNEGSKA (reference sequence). The V and J ends lost 1 base and 5 bases respectively, with 12 bases between them. This CDR3 is CSARGSAGDNSPLHF. In DNA, the CDR3 is TGCAGTGCTAGAGGTAGTGCCGGGGATAATTCACCCCTCCACTTT.

This clonotype was seen more than once but under ten times. The CDR3 region is CAISESSGTGILETQYF. In DNA, the CDR3 is TGTGCCATCAGTGAGTCTTCCGGGACAGGGATTTTGGAGACCCAGTACTTC. This sequence joins TRBV10-3 and TRBJ2-5; 9 positions match TRBD1. CDR1 ENHRY and CDR2 SYGVKD come from the germline V gene. The CDR3 spans 17 residues. V shed 0 bases, J shed 5 bases, and the junction held 10 bases outside the gene matches.

This clonotype was counted between two and nine times. The CDR3 loop reads CASSDDQGHSYEQYF. The CDR3, as DNA: TGTGCCAGCAGCGACGACCAAGGACATTCCTACGAGCAGTACTTC. The chain recombines TRBV7-9 with TRBJ2-7; D perhaps matches TRBD1 (5 bases). The CDR3 spans 15 residues. Trimming pared 5 bases from V and 1 base from J, leaving 15 bases between. CDR1 is SEHNR, CDR2 FQNEAQ, per germline (reference sequence). Complete variable domain (other parts from reference TRBV7-9 and TRBJ2-7): DTGVSQNPRHKITKRGQNVTFRCDPISEHNRLYWYRQTLGQGPEFLTYFQNEAQLEKSRLLSDRFSAERPKGSFSTLEIQRTEQGDSAMYLCASSDDQGHSYEQYFGPGTRLTVT.

This clonotype was seen at least ten times. The chain couples TRBV28 to TRBJ1-1, with D possibly matching TRBD1 (5 bases). The germline gives CDR1 MDHEN, CDR2 SYDVKM. Trimming removed 2 bases from V and 7 bases from J, with 17 bases in between. The CDR3 runs 15 residues. For the CDR3, the DNA is TGTGCCAGCAGTTTAGGTGGGGCGGGTTCAGGTGAAGCTTTCTTT. Amino acids: CASSLGGAGSGEAFF.